This T cell receptor beta chain stems from a study of OX40 agonist ivuxolimab in advanced cancers. About the full investigation: Ivuxolimab was an agonistic, fully human IgG2 monoclonal antibody directed against OX40 (CD134), a costimulatory receptor. Patients were allowed to have had prior anti-PD-1, anti-PD-L1 or anti-CTLA-4 therapy, and around 40% of the dose-escalation patients had previously received checkpoint inhibitors. The paper covers the monotherapy dose-escalation part of the phase I ivuxolimab trial, which included N = 52 patients. Intravenous ivuxolimab was administered to patients every 2 weeks at six dose levels: 0.01, 0.1, 0.3, 1.5, 3 and 10 mg/kg. The point of sequencing TCRbeta in the periphery was to test whether ivuxolimab changed TCR sequence diversity and drove clonal T-cell expansion. A male proportion of around 81% and a mean age of 60 years, ranging from roughly 23 to 90, were recorded for the dose-escalation cohort. Among the roughly 54 dose-escalation patients, around 19 had hepatocellular carcinoma, some 15 melanoma, 9 renal cell carcinoma and 9 head and neck cancer. Partial responses occurred in three dose-escalation patients, of whom one had hepatocellular carcinoma and two had cutaneous melanoma.

Results and caveats for the whole study, not just this receptor: At doses of 0.1 to 3.0 mg/kg, clonal expansion of both CD4+ and CD8+ T cells in blood was seen between baseline and week 6. After ivuxolimab, CD8+ T cells had more expanded clones than CD4+ T cells on average. Low levels of normalized T-cell clonal expansion were also seen in some nonresponding patients. In the 0.1-3.0 mg/kg groups, partial responders were among the patients with the lowest normalized peripheral clonal expansion, particularly in CD8+ T cells. Antigen specificity was not determined for the clonally expanded peripheral T cells.

The sample holds one count of this clone. What this receptor recognizes is not known. It has no much larger one-base neighbor in the sample; base qualities were not kept. The trial excluded patients who had a history of autoimmune disease or were on systemic immunosuppression. Peripheral blood for TCR sequencing was collected from all dose cohorts at baseline, on cycle 4 day 1, and on cycle 7 day 1. The samples were taken from a phase I, first-in-human, multicenter, open-label dose-escalation trial of ivuxolimab. Adults with locally advanced or metastatic head and neck squamous cell, hepatocellular, melanoma or renal cell carcinoma were enrolled in the trial. Before TCR sequencing, CD4+ T cells and CD8+ T cells from peripheral blood were sorted into separate populations. CDR1 and CDR2, per the germline V gene, are KGHSY and FQNENV. The CDR3 sequence holds 17 residues, the cysteine and phenylalanine included. Here the CDR3 DNA is all that survives: 51 bases in frame from base 1. V is clipped by 4 bases and J by 0 bases, and the sequence between their germline boundaries is 16 bases long.

Genomic DNA was isolated from the sorted cells so that the TCRbeta CDR3 region could be sequenced. The immunoSEQ Assay was used for sequencing of TCRbeta CDR3 regions. The table was pulled from immuneACCESS by TCRdb, which kept in-frame rearrangements only. Such tables lose some clones; where checked, under half of the loss comes from unresolved V genes, and the rest has no known cause. This sample is represented by 80,000 to 100,000 clones; 90% to 95% of them were singletons. 0.26% of the sample lies in the top ten. Specimen: CD4+ or CD8+ T cells sorted from blood, collected in a trial of the OX40 agonist ivuxolimab. This TCR was recovered from an adult with an advanced solid tumor such as melanoma, head and neck, liver or kidney cancer. This sequence uses TRBV16 and TRBJ1-5, with TRBD1 tentatively as D gene (6 bases match). In nucleotides, the sequence is TGTGCCAGCAGCCCAAAACAGGGAAGCTATAGCAATCAGCCCCAGCATTTT. Its protein reads: CASSPKQGSYSNQPQHF.